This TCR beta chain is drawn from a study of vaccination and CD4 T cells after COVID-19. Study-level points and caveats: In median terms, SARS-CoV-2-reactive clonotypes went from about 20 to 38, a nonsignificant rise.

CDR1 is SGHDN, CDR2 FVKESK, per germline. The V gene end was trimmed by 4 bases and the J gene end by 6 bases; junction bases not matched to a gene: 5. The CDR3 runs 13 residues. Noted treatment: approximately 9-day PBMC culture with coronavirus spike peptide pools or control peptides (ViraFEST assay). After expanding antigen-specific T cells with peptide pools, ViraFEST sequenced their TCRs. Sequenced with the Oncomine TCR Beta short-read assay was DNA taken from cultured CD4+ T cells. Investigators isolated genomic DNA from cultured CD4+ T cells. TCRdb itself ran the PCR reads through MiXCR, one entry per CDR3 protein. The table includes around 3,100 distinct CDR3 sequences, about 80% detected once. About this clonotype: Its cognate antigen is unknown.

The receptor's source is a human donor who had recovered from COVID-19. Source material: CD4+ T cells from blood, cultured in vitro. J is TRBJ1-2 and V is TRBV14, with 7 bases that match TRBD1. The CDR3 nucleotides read TGTGCCAGCAGCCCCCGACAGGGACATGGCTACACCTTC. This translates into CASSPRQGHGYTF.